In its sample, the clone carrying this TCR beta chain was seen many times. Its antigen is not identified. This entry belongs to a study of glioma-infiltrating T cells. Study-wide results and caveats: Very few CDR3 sequences were shared between tissue and blood.

Amplification of TCR alpha and beta CDR3 regions from RNA used iRepertoire nested multiplex PCR. Input was 100-400 ng of tissue mRNA or PBMC total RNA. TCRdb used MiXCR to reprocess the multiplex PCR reads, holding one entry per CDR3 protein. The data show 150,000 to 200,000 distinct CDR3 sequences, over 25% seen once. Per germline, CDR1 KGHDR and CDR2 SFDVKD. This CDR3 region has 13 residues. V lost 6 bases, J lost 4 bases, and 11 bases lay in between. The chain employs TRBV24-1 and TRBJ1-2; perhaps TRBD1 as D (5 bases). The source of this sequence is a human donor with low-grade glioma or glioblastoma, undergoing nonglioma brain surgery, or in good health (not recorded which). Sequencing was performed on glioma tissue, nonneoplastic brain tissue, or PBMCs (not recorded which). CDR3 region: CATSQTATYGYTF. CDR3 DNA sequence: TGTGCCACCAGTCAGACAGCTACCTATGGCTACACCTTC.